This is a list of T cell receptor beta chains from one sample in a study of blood T cell repertoires in COVID-19. TCRdb keeps only in-frame clones here, not all; method: immunoSEQ multiplex PCR. The sample yields a few hundred thousand clones, around 86% seen once. The sample taken for sequencing was peripheral blood. All receptors derive from a man between 45 and 60 years old with active or convalescent COVID-19. CDR3s include the opening cysteine and the closing phenylalanine or tryptophan. A D gene is named only where the DNA matches it firmly. Clone sizes are given selectively: once, few, many, or a class where the clone is expanded.

v_call	j_call	d_call	clone_size	cdr3_nt	cdr3_aa
TRBV13	TRBJ2-7	TRBD2	NA	TGTGCCAGCAGCCCTAGCGGGGGGGCCTACGAGCAGTACTTC	CASSPSGGAYEQYF
TRBV3-1/TRBV3-2	TRBJ1-2	TRBD1	NA	TGTGCCAGCAGCCAAGAAAGAACAGGGGTAGACTATGGCTACACCTTC	CASSQERTGVDYGYTF
TRBV5-6	TRBJ1-2	NA	NA	TGTGCCAGCAGCTTGGTGGACAGAGCTAACTATGGCTACACCTTC	CASSLVDRANYGYTF
TRBV19	TRBJ1-5	NA	few	TGTGCCAGTAGTATTAAGGAGGGGCTGCCCCAGCATTTT	CASSIKEGLPQHF
TRBV5-5	TRBJ1-2	TRBD1	NA	TGTGCCAGCAGCTTAGGGACAGGATCTAACTATGGCTACACCTTC	CASSLGTGSNYGYTF
TRBV7-2	TRBJ1-5	TRBD1	NA	TGTGCCAGCAGCAGAACAGGGGGCGCGATCAATCAGCCCCAGCATTTT	CASSRTGGAINQPQHF
TRBV18	TRBJ2-1	NA	NA	TGTGCCAGCTCACCCTTACAGGGAACGAATGAGCAGTTCTTC	CASSPLQGTNEQFF
TRBV27	TRBJ1-1	NA	NA	TGTGCCAGCAGGGGGCAAGGGAACACTGAAGCTTTCTTT	CASRGQGNTEAFF
TRBV14	TRBJ1-1	NA	NA	TGTGCCAGCAGCCAATATACTGAAGCTTTCTTT	CASSQYTEAFF
TRBV15	TRBJ1-4	NA	NA	TGTGCCACCAGCAGAGTCAGGGGCCACAATAATGAAAAACTGTTTTTT	CATSRVRGHNNEKLFF